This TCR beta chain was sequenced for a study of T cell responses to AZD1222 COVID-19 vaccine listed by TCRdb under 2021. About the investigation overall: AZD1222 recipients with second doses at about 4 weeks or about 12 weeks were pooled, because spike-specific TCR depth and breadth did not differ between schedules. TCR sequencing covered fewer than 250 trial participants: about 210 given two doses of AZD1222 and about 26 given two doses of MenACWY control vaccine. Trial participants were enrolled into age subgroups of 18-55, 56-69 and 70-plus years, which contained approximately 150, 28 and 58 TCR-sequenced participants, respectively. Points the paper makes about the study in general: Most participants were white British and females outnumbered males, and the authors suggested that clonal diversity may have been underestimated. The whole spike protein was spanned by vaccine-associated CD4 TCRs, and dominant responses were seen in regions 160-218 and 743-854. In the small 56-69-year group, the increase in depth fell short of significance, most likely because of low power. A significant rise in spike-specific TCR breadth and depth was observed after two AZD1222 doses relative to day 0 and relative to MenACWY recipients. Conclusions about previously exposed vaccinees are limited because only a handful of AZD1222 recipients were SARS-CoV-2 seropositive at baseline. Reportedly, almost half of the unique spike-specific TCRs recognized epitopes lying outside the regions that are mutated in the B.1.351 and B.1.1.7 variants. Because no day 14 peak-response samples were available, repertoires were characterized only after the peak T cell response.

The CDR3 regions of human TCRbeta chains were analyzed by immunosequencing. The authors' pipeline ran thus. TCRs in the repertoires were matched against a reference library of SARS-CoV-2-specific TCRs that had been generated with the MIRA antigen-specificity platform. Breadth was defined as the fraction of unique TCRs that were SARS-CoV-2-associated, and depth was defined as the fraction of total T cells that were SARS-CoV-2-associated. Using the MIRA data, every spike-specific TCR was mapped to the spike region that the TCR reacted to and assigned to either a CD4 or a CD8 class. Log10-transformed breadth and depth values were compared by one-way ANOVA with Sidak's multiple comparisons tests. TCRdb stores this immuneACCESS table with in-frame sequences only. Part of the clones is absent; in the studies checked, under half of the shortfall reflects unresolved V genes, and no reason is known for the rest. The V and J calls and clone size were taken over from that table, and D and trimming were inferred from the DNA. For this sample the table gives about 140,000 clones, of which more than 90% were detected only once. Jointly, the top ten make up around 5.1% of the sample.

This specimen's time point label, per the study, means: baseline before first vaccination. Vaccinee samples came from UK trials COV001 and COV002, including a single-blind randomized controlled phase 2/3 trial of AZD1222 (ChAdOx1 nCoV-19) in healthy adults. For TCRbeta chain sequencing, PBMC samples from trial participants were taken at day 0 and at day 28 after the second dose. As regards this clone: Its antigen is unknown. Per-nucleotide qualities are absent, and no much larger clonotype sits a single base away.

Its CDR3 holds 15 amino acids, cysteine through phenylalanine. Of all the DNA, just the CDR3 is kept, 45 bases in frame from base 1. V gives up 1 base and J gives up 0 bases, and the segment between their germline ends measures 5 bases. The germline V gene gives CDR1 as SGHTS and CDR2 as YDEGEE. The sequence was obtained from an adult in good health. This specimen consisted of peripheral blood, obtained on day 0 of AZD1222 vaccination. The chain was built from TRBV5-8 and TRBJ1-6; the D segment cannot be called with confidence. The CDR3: CASSLHSSYNSPLHF. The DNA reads TGTGCCAGCAGCTTGCACAGCTCCTATAATTCACCCCTCCACTTT.